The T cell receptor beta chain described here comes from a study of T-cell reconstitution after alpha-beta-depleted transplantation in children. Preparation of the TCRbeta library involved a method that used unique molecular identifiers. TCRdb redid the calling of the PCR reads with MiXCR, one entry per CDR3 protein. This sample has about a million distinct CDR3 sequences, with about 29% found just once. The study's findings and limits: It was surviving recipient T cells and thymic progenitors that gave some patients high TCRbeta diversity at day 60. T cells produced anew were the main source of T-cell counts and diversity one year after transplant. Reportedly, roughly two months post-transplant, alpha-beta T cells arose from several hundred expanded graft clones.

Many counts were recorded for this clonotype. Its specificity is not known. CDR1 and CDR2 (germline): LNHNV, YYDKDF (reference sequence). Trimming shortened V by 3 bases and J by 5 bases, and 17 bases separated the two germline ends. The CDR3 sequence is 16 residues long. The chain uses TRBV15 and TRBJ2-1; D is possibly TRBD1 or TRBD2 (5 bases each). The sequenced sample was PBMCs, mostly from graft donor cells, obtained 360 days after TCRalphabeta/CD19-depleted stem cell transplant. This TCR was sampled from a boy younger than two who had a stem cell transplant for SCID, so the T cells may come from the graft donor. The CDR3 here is CATSSPGTRADNEQFF. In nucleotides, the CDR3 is TGTGCCACCAGCAGCCCCGGGACCCGAGCGGACAATGAGCAGTTCTTC.